One and the same sample provided the 12 T cell receptor beta chains below, sequenced in a study of T cell responses to AZD1222 COVID-19 vaccine. Clones were read by immunoSEQ multiplex PCR, and TCRdb kept only the in-frame ones, dropping some. There are under 70,000 clones in the sample; 88% occur only once, and roughly 14% lies in the top ten. Sequenced here: peripheral blood, sampled on day 0 of AZD1222 vaccination. The receptors were gathered from an adult in good health.

The gene calls are TRBV19 and TRBJ2-7; perhaps TRBD1 as D (6 bases). Germline V CDR1 and CDR2: LNHDA, SQIVND (reference sequence). The CDR3 runs 13 residues. V dropped 3 bases and J dropped 1 base, with 7 bases sitting between them. CDR3 sequence: CASSMDRSYEQYF. The CDR3 nucleotides read TGTGCCAGTAGTATGGACAGATCCTACGAGCAGTACTTC. Complete variable domain (other parts from reference TRBV19 and TRBJ2-7): DGGITQSPKYLFRKEGQNVTLSCEQNLNHDAMYWYRQDPGQGLRLIYYSQIVNDFQKGDIAEGYSVSREKKESFPLTVTSAQKNPTAFYLCASSMDRSYEQYFGPGTRLTVT.

The chain combines TRBV11-3 with TRBJ2-1; TRBD1 aligns across 10 bases. Germline CDR1 SGHNT, CDR2 YENEEA. This CDR3 is built from 15 residues. The J segment lost 8 bases and the V segment lost 5 bases, leaving 9 bases of the junction unmatched. CDR3 sequence reads: CASSPGQGPLDEQFF. The CDR3, as DNA: TGTGCCAGCAGCCCGGGACAGGGGCCGCTGGATGAGCAGTTCTTC.

The chain links TRBV6-2 or TRBV6-3 to TRBJ1-6; TRBD1 is a possible D gene (6 bases). CDR1 and CDR2 (germline): MNHEY, SVGEGT. Trimming removed 5 bases from V and 7 bases from J, with 18 bases in between. The CDR3 is 16 residues long. CDR3 residues: CASSPPTARGNSPLHF. CDR3 nucleotide sequence: TGTGCCAGCAGTCCCCCCACCGCCAGGGGAAATTCACCCCTCCACTTT.

The chain links TRBV29-1 to TRBJ2-3; 13 bases match TRBD2. V lost 6 bases to trimming and J lost 3 bases; unmatched junction nucleotides: 18. Germline CDR1 reads SQVTM; CDR2 reads ANQGSEA. The length of the CDR3 is 19 residues. The CDR3, as DNA: TGCAGCGTCCCGCGGATCCCGGGACTAGCGGGAAAAGCTACAGATACGCAGTATTTT. As protein: CSVPRIPGLAGKATDTQYF.

The chain uses TRBV7-2 and TRBJ2-1; the match to TRBD2 covers 10 bases. This CDR3 comprises 15 residues. In germline, CDR1 is SGHTA, CDR2 FQGNSA. With 2 bases clipped from V and 2 bases from J, the junction kept 0 bases outside the gene matches. The CDR3 coding sequence is TGTGCCAGCAGCTTAAGCGGGAGGGCCTACAATGAGCAGTTCTTC. It translates to CASSLSGRAYNEQFF.

Only one count was recorded for this clone. This chain connects TRBV30 to TRBJ1-4; D is ambiguous. CDR3 length equals 19 residues. Germline V lookup: CDR1 GTSNPN, CDR2 SVGIG (reference sequence). The V end lost 2 bases, the J end lost 4 bases, and 26 bases lay between the germline ends. The CDR3 sequence is CAWSPYTGLTGSNNEKLFF. CDR3 DNA sequence: TGTGCCTGGAGTCCCTACACTGGACTAACCGGATCGAATAATGAAAAACTGTTTTTT.

The CDR3 reads CASDPGTGFYEQYF. CDR3 DNA: TGTGCCTCCGATCCCGGGACAGGGTTCTACGAGCAGTACTTC. J is TRBJ2-7 and V is TRBV19; TRBD1 aligns across 9 bases. V trimming: 11 bases; J trimming: 3 bases; junction bases outside the gene matches: 11. The CDR3 covers 14 residues. Looked up from germline, CDR1 is LNHDA and CDR2 is SQIVND (reference sequence).

This clone appeared once. This sequence joins TRBV18 and TRBJ1-1, with D perhaps matching TRBD1 (6 bases). The germline V and J ends were trimmed by 3 bases and 1 base, with 9 bases remaining between them. The CDR3 totals 14 residues. The germline V gene encodes CDR1 KGHSH and CDR2 LQKENI. In nucleotides, the CDR3 is TGTGCCAGCTCACCTACAGGGCCGAACACTGAAGCTTTCTTT. Residues: CASSPTGPNTEAFF.

V gene TRBV2 combines with J gene TRBJ2-2, with 12 bases aligning to TRBD2. The junction had 4 bases not matched to a gene; V was cut back by 0 bases and J by 8 bases. The CDR3 runs to 16 residues. Germline V gives CDR1 SNHLY, CDR2 FYNNEI. The CDR3 DNA sequence: TGTGCCAGCAGTGAAGCTCTAGCGGGAGGGGGTGGGGAGCTGTTTTTT. Amino acid sequence: CASSEALAGGGGELFF.

The chain recombines TRBV7-9 with TRBJ2-1, with TRBD2 as a possible D gene (6 bases). The CDR3 extends over 15 amino acids. Per germline, CDR1 SEHNR and CDR2 FQNEAQ (reference sequence). V lost 3 bases and J 6 bases, leaving 15 bases between the germline ends. The CDR3 DNA follows: TGTGCCAGCAGCTTGGGACCGGGGGATCCCAATGAGCAGTTCTTC. It yields the protein CASSLGPGDPNEQFF. The complete variable domain, with remaining parts taken from reference TRBV7-9 and TRBJ2-1, reads DTGVSQNPRHKITKRGQNVTFRCDPISEHNRLYWYRQTLGQGPEFLTYFQNEAQLEKSRLLSDRFSAERPKGSFSTLEIQRTEQGDSAMYLCASSLGPGDPNEQFFGPGTRLTVL.

This clone has a single count. V gene TRBV27 combines with J gene TRBJ2-3; D may be TRBD1 (6 bases). The CDR3 runs to 15 residues. Trimming left V 3 bases short and J 6 bases short, with 16 bases between. The V gene's germline CDR1 is MNHEY and CDR2 SMNVEV (reference sequence). The DNA for the CDR3 is TGTGCCAGCAGTTTTTTAGCCAGAGGGGGTGATACGCAGTATTTT. It codes for CASSFLARGGDTQYF.

This chain joins TRBV7-9 and TRBJ1-2; TRBD1 matches 8 bases. The CDR3 has 12 residues. Germline CDR1 and CDR2: SEHNR and FQNEAQ (reference sequence). The trim removed 9 bases at V and 8 bases at J, leaving 8 bases unmatched. This CDR3 reads CASSQGARGYTF. CDR3 DNA sequence: TGTGCCAGTTCCCAGGGGGCGCGCGGCTACACCTTC.